These 14 T cell receptor beta chains were all obtained from the same sample, sequenced in a study of vaccination and CD4 T cells after COVID-19. Sequencing of cultured CD4+ T cell DNA used the Oncomine TCR Beta short-read assay. MiXCR was run by TCRdb on the PCR reads, yielding one entry per CDR3 protein. Of 19,000 or so distinct CDR3 sequences detected, approximately 80% appear once; the ten largest clones hold about a sixth. What these receptors recognize is not known. The treatment denotes: approximately nine-day PBMC culture with coronavirus spike peptide pools or control peptides (ViraFEST assay). The source material was CD4+ T cells from blood, cultured in vitro, sampled after SARS-CoV-2 vaccination. These receptors were collected from a human donor who received a COVID-19 vaccine.

The chain is built from TRBV30 and TRBJ1-3, with D possibly being TRBD1 (5 bases). CDR3 length: 15 residues. In germline, CDR1 is GTSNPN, CDR2 SVGIG (reference sequence). V lost 2 bases, J lost 2 bases, and 13 bases lay in between. This CDR3 is CAWSSGTPPGNTIYF. The CDR3 bases are TGTGCCTGGAGTTCGGGGACCCCTCCTGGAAACACCATATATTTT.

V gene TRBV19 combines with J gene TRBJ1-6; 7 positions match TRBD1. The CDR3 covers 15 residues. Germline V gene lookup returns CDR1 LNHDA and CDR2 SQIVND (reference sequence). J gave up 6 bases and V 2 bases, and 4 bases lay outside the gene matches. CDR3 coding DNA: TGTGCCAGTAGTATAAGGGGACAGAGTAATTCACCCCTCCACTTT. Protein product: CASSIRGQSNSPLHF.

The CDR3 DNA is TGTGCCAGCAGTGAGACCGGGACAGGGGACTTATTAAACTATGGCTACACCTTC. Residues: CASSETGTGDLLNYGYTF. The chain recombines TRBV25-1 with TRBJ1-2; 10 nucleotides line up with TRBD1. The CDR3 loop spans 18 amino acids. Germline CDR1 MGHDK, CDR2 SYGVNS. The junction had 12 bases not matched to a gene; V was cut back by 3 bases and J by 2 bases.

This chain connects TRBV19 to TRBJ1-6; D is perhaps TRBD1 (6 bases). The CDR3 loop spans 14 amino acids. Trimming stripped 6 bases from V and 5 bases from J, with 11 bases between. Germline lookup yields CDR1 LNHDA and CDR2 SQIVND (reference sequence). DNA for the CDR3: TGTGCCAGTAGCCCACAGGGTAATAATTCACCCCTCCACTTT. Encoded protein: CASSPQGNNSPLHF.

The J gene is TRBJ1-1, the V gene TRBV9, with a possible D match to TRBD1 (6 bases). Trimming cost V 4 bases and J 0 bases, with 13 bases left between them. The CDR3 runs 15 residues. Germline V gene lookup returns CDR1 SGDLS and CDR2 YYNGEE. CDR3 residues: CASSPQGLMNTEAFF. CDR3 DNA sequence: TGTGCCAGCAGCCCCCAGGGGTTGATGAACACTGAAGCTTTCTTT.

The V and J genes are TRBV7-3 and TRBJ2-3; weak D call: TRBD2 (7 bases). The CDR3 has 15 amino acids. CDR1 is SGHTA, CDR2 FQGTGA, per germline. V shed 5 bases and J shed 2 bases, with 14 bases lying between them. The CDR3 DNA follows: TGTGCCAGCAGCCCATGGGGGGGGCTCACAGATACGCAGTATTTT. Its protein is CASSPWGGLTDTQYF.

This clonotype appeared once. The chain couples TRBV5-1 to TRBJ2-2; a possible D gene is TRBD2 (7 bases). Germline V gene data show CDR1 as SGHRS and CDR2 as YFSETQ. The CDR3 length is 17 residues. V lost 4 bases and J lost 7, with 23 bases in between. The CDR3 region is CASSLELGGERGGELFF. The CDR3 DNA is TGCGCCAGCAGCCTCGAACTAGGGGGGGAAAGAGGCGGGGAGCTGTTTTTT.

The V call is TRBV10-3, the J call TRBJ1-3; possibly TRBD1 for D (6 bases). Germline values: CDR1 ENHRY, CDR2 SYGVKD. The ends were cut back, 3 bases at V and 7 bases at J, with 10 bases in the middle. The CDR3 has 13 amino acids. As DNA, the CDR3 is TGTGCCATCAGTGATTTGGGGGCGAACACCATATATTTT. As protein: CAISDLGANTIYF.

The count of this clonotype is one. The V gene is TRBV2, the J gene TRBJ1-2; D call uncertain. The CDR3 consists of 14 residues. CDR1 and CDR2 from the germline V gene are SNHLY and FYNNEI. Trimming shortened V by 6 bases and J by 0 bases, and 11 bases separated the two germline ends. The DNA for the CDR3 is TGTGCCAGCAGAGAGAACCAAGCTAACTATGGCTACACCTTC. This gives the protein CASRENQANYGYTF.

The chain joins TRBV20-1 to TRBJ2-3; D remains ambiguous. The CDR3 has 11 amino acids. Looked up from germline, CDR1 is DFQATT and CDR2 is SNEGSKA (reference sequence). V was pared by 6 bases and J by 3 bases, with 7 bases between. The CDR3: CSADKTDTQYF. The CDR3 bases are TGCAGTGCAGATAAGACAGATACGCAGTATTTT.

The V and J genes are TRBV20-1 and TRBJ2-7; unclear D gene. The CDR3 has 12 residues. The V gene lost 6 bases and the J gene lost 3 bases, with 12 bases spanning the gap. CDR1 DFQATT and CDR2 SNEGSKA come from the germline V gene (reference sequence). This chain's CDR3 is CSADVDGYEQYF. As DNA, the CDR3 is TGCAGTGCGGATGTAGACGGCTACGAGCAGTACTTC.

The chain combines TRBV19 with TRBJ2-5; tentatively, D is TRBD2 (8 bases). V lost 5 bases, J lost 0 bases, and 16 bases lay in between. Germline V gene lookup returns CDR1 LNHDA and CDR2 SQIVND (reference sequence). CDR3 length equals 16 residues. The CDR3 coding sequence is TGTGCCAGTAGTCCGGGGGGGACAGTGTACCAAGAGACCCAGTACTTC. This gives the protein CASSPGGTVYQETQYF. The full variable domain, in which reference TRBV19 and TRBJ2-5 provide the parts outside the CDR3, is DGGITQSPKYLFRKEGQNVTLSCEQNLNHDAMYWYRQDPGQGLRLIYYSQIVNDFQKGDIAEGYSVSREKKESFPLTVTSAQKNPTAFYLCASSPGGTVYQETQYFGPGTRLLVL.

The rearrangement links TRBV24-1 to TRBJ2-2, with D perhaps TRBD1 or TRBD2 (6 bases each). Per the germline V gene, CDR1 is KGHDR and CDR2 is SFDVKD. There are 14 residues in the CDR3. Trimming took off 9 bases at V and 6 bases at J, with 16 bases between the two ends. Written as DNA, the CDR3 is TGTGCCACCGGGGGGCAGGGGTTTTCCGGGGAGCTGTTTTTT. Its protein is CATGGQGFSGELFF.

The chain has TRBV6-1 and TRBJ1-5; D gene ambiguous. V dropped 4 bases and J dropped 7 bases, with 5 bases sitting between them. The germline CDR1 and CDR2 sequences are MNHNS and SASEGT. The CDR3 loop spans 11 amino acids. CDR3 bases: TGTGCCAGCAGTGTTGGGCAGCCCCAGCATTTT. It specifies CASSVGQPQHF.